This is a list of T cell receptor beta chains from one sample in a study of immune characterization of retroperitoneal liposarcoma. MiXCR was run by TCRdb on the PCR reads, yielding one entry per CDR3 protein. The table records 2,500 to 4,000 distinct CDR3 sequences, about 52% of them present only once. The sample was tumor tissue. All receptors derive from a male donor with retroperitoneal liposarcoma. The CDR3 runs from the conserved cysteine through the conserved F or W. A D gene is named only where the DNA matches it firmly. Size values are once, few and many counts, or a class for expanded clones, and some rows have none.

abundance	j_gene	d_gene	v_gene	CDR3aa	CDR3nt
NA	TRBJ2-3	TRBD1	TRBV11-3	CASSFRADRVTDTQYF	TGTGCCAGCAGCTTTAGGGCCGACAGGGTGACAGATACGCAGTATTTT
few	TRBJ2-1	NA	TRBV27	CASSDLAQTYNEQFF	TGTGCCAGCAGTGATCTAGCCCAAACCTACAATGAGCAGTTCTTC
medium-sized	TRBJ2-3	TRBD2	TRBV7-2	CASRLQAGGPDTQYF	TGTGCCAGCAGACTCCAGGCGGGAGGGCCTGATACGCAGTATTTT
few	TRBJ2-4	TRBD2	TRBV6-1	CASRGAGGPKNIQYF	TGTGCCAGCAGGGGAGCGGGGGGTCCCAAAAACATTCAGTACTTC
NA	TRBJ2-7	NA	TRBV7-2	CASSAGNRVNEQYF	TGTGCCAGCAGCGCTGGAAACAGGGTTAATGAGCAGTACTTC
NA	TRBJ2-7	NA	TRBV27	CASSDLAQTYNEQYF	TGTGCCAGCAGTGATCTAGCCCAAACCTACAATGAGCAGTACTTC
NA	TRBJ1-6	NA	TRBV6-6	CASSYSMAGGSPLHF	TGTGCCAGCAGTTACTCGATGGCAGGAGGTTCACCCCTCCACTTT
few	TRBJ2-5	TRBD2	TRBV7-6	CASSLGGLAGYYNEQYF	TGTGCCAGCAGCTTAGGGGGACTAGCGGGCTACTACAATGAGCAGTACTTC
once	TRBJ2-1	TRBD2	TRBV7-6	CASILGVSGTYNEQFF	TGTGCCAGCATCTTAGGGGTTAGCGGGACATACAATGAGCAGTTCTTC
few	TRBJ2-1	NA	TRBV6-6	CASSYSKAAYNEQFF	TGTGCCAGCAGTTACTCGAAAGCGGCCTACAATGAGCAGTTCTTC
once	TRBJ1-6	NA	TRBV27	CASSPGVDSSYNSPLHF	TGTGCCAGCAGTCCCGGTGTAGACAGCTCCTATAATTCACCCCTCCACTTT
NA	TRBJ2-1	TRBD2	TRBV6-1	CASRPEAGVTNEQFF	TGTGCCAGCAGACCTGAAGCGGGAGTAACAAATGAGCAGTTCTTC
NA	TRBJ2-1	NA	TRBV6-1	CASSEARETQFF	TGTGCCAGCAGTGAAGCGCGAGAGACCCAGTTCTTC
once	TRBJ2-1	NA	TRBV6-8	CASSYGMGLPFF	TGTGCCAGCAGTTACGGGATGGGACTGCCGTTCTTC
once	TRBJ2-3	TRBD2	TRBV6-5	CASSRGLAGPTDTQYF	TGTGCCAGCAGCCGGGGACTAGCGGGACCCACAGATACGCAGTATTTT
NA	TRBJ2-1	NA	TRBV12-3/TRBV12-4	CASSLAGEDEQFF	TGTGCCAGCAGTTTAGCAGGCGAGGATGAGCAGTTCTTC
NA	TRBJ2-1	NA	TRBV27	CASSTRAPYNEQFF	TGTGCCAGCAGTACGAGAGCACCCTACAATGAGCAGTTCTTC
NA	TRBJ2-5	NA	TRBV27	CASSLGGGRQETQYF	TGTGCCAGCAGTTTGGGTGGGGGAAGGCAAGAGACCCAGTACTTC
NA	TRBJ2-3	NA	TRBV6-1	CASSTRSDTQYF	TGTGCCAGCAGTACGAGGTCAGATACGCAGTATTTT
few	TRBJ2-5	TRBD2	TRBV6-1	CASTIISGSGGQTQYF	TGTGCCAGCACCATTATTAGCGGGAGTGGCGGACAGACCCAGTACTTC
NA	TRBJ2-7	TRBD2	TRBV6-1	CASRLAVWSEQYF	TGTGCCAGCAGGCTAGCGGTGTGGAGTGAGCAGTACTTC
few	TRBJ2-1	TRBD1	TRBV6-1	CASSRTGTGDNEQFF	TGTGCCAGCAGTAGAACCGGGACAGGGGACAATGAGCAGTTCTTC
NA	TRBJ2-5	TRBD2	TRBV7-2	CASSSPKGGLAGTYNEQYF	TGTGCCAGCAGCTCACCCAAGGGGGGGCTAGCGGGAACCTACAATGAGCAGTACTTC
NA	TRBJ2-7	NA	TRBV6-5	CASSRGDEQYF	TGTGCCAGCAGTCGTGGGGACGAGCAGTACTTC
NA	TRBJ1-6	NA	TRBV10-3	CAISQNPTGLASPLHF	TGTGCCATCAGCCAGAACCCGACAGGACTGGCTTCACCCCTCCACTTT
few	TRBJ1-6	NA	TRBV6-1	CASRGVGGRNSPLHF	TGTGCCAGCAGGGGGGTGGGGGGGCGAAATTCACCCCTCCACTTT
few	TRBJ2-7	TRBD1	TRBV25-1	CASSEPGQPYEQYF	TGTGCCAGCAGTGAGCCGGGACAGCCCTACGAGCAGTACTTC
few	TRBJ2-1	NA	TRBV7-2	CASSFGPSPVQFF	TGTGCCAGCAGCTTTGGGCCCAGTCCGGTGCAGTTCTTC